This T cell receptor (beta chain) was profiled in a study of regulatory T cells in long-lasting Graves disease. Study results and limitations: Between persistent patients, a few thousand public clonotypes were shared, exceeding the approximately 900 shared between new patients.

As to time point: persistent/refractory GD, antithyroid drugs over 5 years with positive TRAb. Generation of the TCR library employed RNA extracted from PBMCs. Arm-PCR of CDR3 regions and iRepertoire HTBI primers were used to build TCR beta libraries. Study processing details: Sample data revealed 60 to 80 TRBV and some 13 TRBJ segments. TCRdb independently ran MiXCR on the multiplex PCR reads; one entry per CDR3 protein. The V and J calls and clone size are TCRdb's, not the authors'. The sample yields almost 350,000 distinct CDR3 sequences, around a fifth seen once. This CDR3 spans 15 amino acids. Germline V gene data show CDR1 as SGHVS and CDR2 as FQNEAQ. Trimming shortened V by 5 bases and J by 8 bases, and 19 bases separated the two germline ends. The sample holds a few counts of this clonotype. What it binds is unknown. No conserved phenylalanine or tryptophan is present at the end of the CDR3, so a read error is the likely explanation.

This sequence was found in a female donor with Graves disease. The rearrangement joins TRBV7-8 to TRBJ1-5, with D possibly TRBD1 on 6 matching bases. The starting material was peripheral blood mononuclear cells (PBMCs), obtained when the disease was refractory, from a patient treated with antithyroid drugs. The CDR3 DNA sequence: TGTGCCAGCAGCAACAGGGTCCAGGGGACGGAGCCCCAGCATTCT. It codes for CASSNRVQGTEPQHS.